This T cell receptor (beta chain) was profiled in a study of technical replicates of blood from a few donors. This CDR3 is built from 13 residues. With V trimmed by 4 bases and J by 7 bases, 7 bases remained unmatched. Germline assignment: CDR1 SGHTA and CDR2 FQGTGA. Clones were read by immunoSEQ multiplex PCR, and TCRdb kept only the in-frame ones, dropping some. The data contain roughly 70,000 clones, about 97% of them singletons. The chain couples TRBV7-3 to TRBJ2-7; TRBD2 agrees at 7 bases. Sequencing was carried out using T cells isolated from PBMCs. The sequence was obtained from a human donor in good health. CDR3 loop: CASSSPNGGEQYF. The DNA of the CDR3 is TGTGCCAGCAGCTCCCCAAACGGGGGGGAGCAGTACTTC. Together with reference TRBV7-3 and TRBJ2-7, the CDR3 gives the full variable domain: GAGVSQTPSNKVTEKGKYVELRCDPISGHTALYWYRQSLGQGPEFLIYFQGTGAADDSGLPNDRFFAVRPEGSVSTLKIQRTERGDSAVYLCASSSPNGGEQYFGPGTRLTVT.